This T cell receptor (beta chain) was documented in a study of T cell repertoires and HLA-DP antigens. The V and J ends lost 10 bases and 8 bases respectively, with 12 bases between them. The CDR3 extends over 11 amino acids. Germline CDR1 and CDR2: MDHEN and SYDVKM. General study results and limits: Pre-culture clonality, approximately 0.04, was far below sorted CD137+ clonality of about 0.41.

CD4+ T cells, purified by negative selection, averaged roughly 98% purity. TCRdb keeps only in-frame clones here, not all; method: immunoSEQ multiplex PCR. Among 75,000 to 90,000 clones listed, around 86% were seen once. To note about this clone: Its cognate antigen is unknown.

V and J are TRBV28 and TRBJ2-1; D unclear. This clonotype originated in a man aged 45-65 years in good health and CMV-seronegative. The sequenced sample was CD4+ T cells from PBMCs. Written as DNA, the CDR3 is TGTGCCACCAACGGTCTGGATGAGCAGTTCTTC. It specifies CATNGLDEQFF.